A single sample gave rise to the 22 T cell receptor beta chains below, sequenced in a study of blood T cell repertoires in COVID-19. Generated by immunoSEQ multiplex PCR, the TCRdb table keeps only in-frame clones and is missing some. The profile shows over 130,000 clones, about 87% of them singletons. The material sequenced was peripheral blood. These TCRs come from a human donor with COVID-19, enrolled during active disease. The donor label of this sample is uncertain.

This chain uses TRBV7-3 with TRBJ1-1, with D perhaps TRBD1 (5 bases). CDR1 and CDR2 from the germline V gene are SGHTA and FQGTGA. This CDR3 is built from 13 residues. Trimming stripped 5 bases from V and 0 bases from J, with 7 bases between. The DNA of the CDR3 is TGTGCCAGCAGCCGGGACTTGAACACTGAAGCTTTCTTT. The encoded protein is CASSRDLNTEAFF. Looking up the rest from reference TRBV7-3 and TRBJ1-1 gives the full variable domain: GAGVSQTPSNKVTEKGKYVELRCDPISGHTALYWYRQSLGQGPEFLIYFQGTGAADDSGLPNDRFFAVRPEGSVSTLKIQRTERGDSAVYLCASSRDLNTEAFFGQGTRLTVV.

In this sample, this clone turned up once. The chain carries TRBV10-3 and TRBJ2-3; 8 bases map to TRBD2. Germline V CDR1 and CDR2: ENHRY, SYGVKD. V shed 4 bases and J 0 bases; nucleotides not matched to a gene: 3. The CDR3 is 15 residues long. The CDR3 reads CAISGRGASTDTQYF. The CDR3 DNA reads TGTGCCATCAGTGGGCGGGGGGCTAGCACAGATACGCAGTATTTT.

CDR3 DNA sequence: TGCGCCAGCAGCTTGGCTGGGGGCGGCACAGATACGCAGTATTTT. It yields the protein CASSLAGGGTDTQYF. The rearrangement links TRBV5-1 to TRBJ2-3, with a tentative D call TRBD1 (6 bases). Germline V gives CDR1 SGHRS, CDR2 YFSETQ. This CDR3 is 15 amino acids long. The V and J ends lost 0 bases and 1 base respectively, with 9 bases between them. Complete variable domain (other parts from reference TRBV5-1 and TRBJ2-3): KAGVTQTPRYLIKTRGQQVTLSCSPISGHRSVSWYQQTPGQGLQFLFEYFSETQRNKGNFPGRFSGRQFSNSRSEMNVSTLELGDSALYLCASSLAGGGTDTQYFGPGTRLTVL.

In its sample, this clone was seen once. This chain joins TRBV14 and TRBJ1-3; possibly TRBD1 for D (5 bases). This CDR3 spans 16 amino acids. Trimming removed 4 bases from V and 0 bases from J, with 13 bases in between. Germline loops: CDR1 SGHDN, CDR2 FVKESK. CDR3 sequence (DNA): TGTGCCAGCAGCCCCTACTTCGACAGCTCTGGAAACACCATATATTTT. Encoded protein: CASSPYFDSSGNTIYF.

For the CDR3, the DNA is TGTGCCAGTAGTCTGGACAGGGGGCGGAATGGCTACACCTTC. Translating it yields CASSLDRGRNGYTF. The chain recombines TRBV19 with TRBJ1-2, with 11 bases lining up with TRBD1. Per germline, CDR1 LNHDA and CDR2 SQIVND (reference sequence). The CDR3 loop spans 14 amino acids. The V and J ends lost 5 bases and 6 bases, in that order; junction bases with no gene match: 5.

The chain employs TRBV11-3 and TRBJ2-4, with 8 bases fitting TRBD1. Germline trimming cut 5 bases from V and 4 bases from J; bases unmatched to any gene: 7. CDR1 is SGHNT, CDR2 YENEEA, per germline. The CDR3 is 15 amino acids. The CDR3 DNA follows: TGTGCCAGCAGCCACGTTGGGGACAGGAAAAACATTCAGTACTTC. Residues: CASSHVGDRKNIQYF.

The V call is TRBV24-1, the J call TRBJ1-2; 8 bases line up with TRBD1. The CDR3 is 16 amino acids. The germline V gene encodes CDR1 KGHDR and CDR2 SFDVKD. With 2 bases clipped from V and 0 bases from J, the junction kept 4 bases outside the gene matches. The CDR3 DNA follows: TGTGCCACCAGTGATTACAGGGGGGGTGCTAACTATGGCTACACCTTC. Translation gives CATSDYRGGANYGYTF.

This clone was seen many times. The chain uses TRBV28 and TRBJ1-5, with no clear D. V lost 2 bases and J lost 5, with 19 bases in between. There are 17 residues in the CDR3. Germline V gene lookup returns CDR1 MDHEN and CDR2 SYDVKM. The CDR3 here is CASSLGFHGSGDQPQHF. CDR3 DNA: TGTGCCAGCAGTTTAGGGTTTCACGGCAGCGGGGATCAGCCCCAGCATTTT.

The chain joins TRBV10-3 to TRBJ2-2, with 13 bases that match TRBD2. CDR1 is ENHRY and CDR2 is SYGVKD in the germline V gene. This CDR3 has 16 amino acids. J lost 5 bases, V lost 5 bases, and 5 bases had no gene match. The CDR3 sequence is CAISTWTSGSTGELFF. CDR3 in DNA: TGTGCCATCAGTACCTGGACTAGCGGGAGTACCGGGGAGCTGTTTTTT.

The rearrangement uses TRBV6-4 and TRBJ1-1; D gene uncertain. The CDR3 has 14 residues. V was clipped by 6 bases and J by 1 base, with 12 bases between them. Germline assignment: CDR1 MRHNA and CDR2 SNTAGT. The CDR3 DNA reads as TGTGCCAGCAGGATACCCTCCGGGAACACTGAAGCTTTCTTT. Translating gives CASRIPSGNTEAFF.

This chain uses TRBV18 with TRBJ1-1; a possible D gene is TRBD1 (6 bases). Germline V gene sequence: CDR1 KGHSH, CDR2 LQKENI. Trimming pared 6 bases from V and 4 bases from J, leaving 12 bases between. The CDR3 sequence is 13 residues long. CDR3 residues: CASSHRDGTEAFF. DNA for the CDR3: TGTGCCAGCTCTCACAGGGATGGCACTGAAGCTTTCTTT.

The chain employs TRBV30 and TRBJ1-4, with 7 bases matching TRBD1. The J segment lost 4 bases and the V segment lost 6 bases, leaving 11 bases of the junction unmatched. Germline V lookup: CDR1 GTSNPN, CDR2 SVGIG (reference sequence). CDR3 length: 15 residues. As DNA, the CDR3 is TGTGCCTGTTCCCGAGAGGGGGCCAGTAATGAAAAACTGTTTTTT. Translated, it gives CACSREGASNEKLFF.

The chain has TRBV29-1 and TRBJ1-2; weak D call: TRBD1 (5 bases). The CDR3 extends over 13 amino acids. Germline V gives CDR1 SQVTM, CDR2 ANQGSEA. The V end lost 4 bases, the J end lost 5 bases, and 14 bases lay between the germline ends. The CDR3 loop is CSVVVGAPYGYTF. CDR3 DNA: TGCAGCGTTGTCGTAGGGGCGCCTTATGGCTACACCTTC. The full variable domain, with the rest looked up from reference TRBV29-1 and TRBJ1-2, is SAVISQKPSRDICQRGTSLTIQCQVDSQVTMMFWYRQQPGQSLTLIATANQGSEATYESGFVIDKFPISRPNLTFSTLTVSNMSPEDSSIYLCSVVVGAPYGYTFGSGTRLTVV.

The chain links TRBV3-1 (or the pseudogene TRBV3-2) to TRBJ1-1; D possibly corresponds to TRBD1 (6 bases). The V end lost 6 bases, the J end lost 8 bases, and 19 bases lay between the germline ends. CDR3 length: 14 amino acids. Germline-derived CDR1 and CDR2 are LGHDT and YNNKEL (reference sequence). The CDR3 is CASSLLGQPPEAFF. As DNA, the CDR3 is TGTGCCAGCAGTCTCCTAGGACAGCCCCCCGAAGCTTTCTTT.

This rearrangement joins TRBV24-1 to TRBJ2-2; 8 nucleotides line up with TRBD2. Germline loops: CDR1 KGHDR, CDR2 SFDVKD. The trim removed 7 bases at V and 4 bases at J, leaving 7 bases unmatched. There are 15 residues in the CDR3. The CDR3 bases are TGTGCCACCAGCCCGGGGGGGCCGGGCACCGGGGAGCTGTTTTTT. It yields the protein CATSPGGPGTGELFF.

This chain links TRBV30 with TRBJ1-3; 7 bases match TRBD1. The V gene's germline CDR1 is GTSNPN and CDR2 SVGIG (reference sequence). The CDR3 covers 14 residues. The V and J ends lost 3 bases and 2 bases, in that order; junction bases with no gene match: 4. The CDR3 DNA reads TGTGCCTGGAGGGTGACAGGGACTGGAAACACCATATATTTT. Its translation is CAWRVTGTGNTIYF.

This clone was seen once. V and J are TRBV29-1 and TRBJ2-5, with D tentatively TRBD2 (7 bases). V was trimmed by 4 bases and J by 3 bases, leaving 9 bases between them. CDR1 and CDR2 (germline): SQVTM, ANQGSEA. The CDR3 has 12 amino acids. The CDR3 reads CSVGGGEETQYF. CDR3 nucleotides: TGCAGCGTTGGGGGGGGCGAAGAGACCCAGTACTTC. The full variable domain, with the rest looked up from reference TRBV29-1 and TRBJ2-5, is SAVISQKPSRDICQRGTSLTIQCQVDSQVTMMFWYRQQPGQSLTLIATANQGSEATYESGFVIDKFPISRPNLTFSTLTVSNMSPEDSSIYLCSVGGGEETQYFGPGTRLLVL.

The chain is built from TRBV19 and TRBJ1-2; 9 nucleotides align to TRBD1. Per the germline V gene, CDR1 is LNHDA and CDR2 is SQIVND (reference sequence). The trim removed 6 bases at V and 3 bases at J, leaving 5 bases unmatched. The CDR3 loop spans 14 amino acids. The CDR3 loop is CASRTTGGDYGYTF. Written as DNA, the CDR3 is TGTGCCAGTAGAACGACAGGGGGGGACTATGGCTACACCTTC.

The chain is built from TRBV20-1 and TRBJ2-7; TRBD2 matches at 7 bases. Per the germline V gene, CDR1 is DFQATT and CDR2 is SNEGSKA (reference sequence). Germline trimming cut 3 bases from V and 4 bases from J; bases unmatched to any gene: 6. The CDR3 contains 13 residues. The CDR3 sequence: CSASTGGFYEQYF. In DNA form, the CDR3 reads TGCAGTGCTAGTACGGGAGGATTTTACGAGCAGTACTTC.

The chain couples TRBV2 to TRBJ2-7, with 14 bases identical to TRBD2. With 6 bases clipped from V and 5 bases from J, the junction kept 9 bases outside the gene matches. In germline, CDR1 is SNHLY, CDR2 FYNNEI. This CDR3 comprises 16 residues. The CDR3 protein is CASRATSGGAGDEQYF. The CDR3 DNA reads as TGTGCCAGCAGGGCGACTAGCGGGGGGGCTGGGGACGAGCAGTACTTC.

V usage is TRBV12-3 or TRBV12-4 and J usage is TRBJ1-2, with TRBD1 matching 7 bases. Trimming took 7 bases from V and 6 from J; bases not matched to a gene: 8. The CDR3 sequence is 13 residues long. The CDR3 bases are TGTGCCAGCACCTTTGACAGGGACCATGGCTACACCTTC. Translation: CASTFDRDHGYTF.

This chain joins TRBV6-5 and TRBJ1-1; 10 bases align to TRBD1. This CDR3 has 15 residues. Germline CDR1 is MNHEY and CDR2 is SVGAGI. V dropped 0 bases and J dropped 7; count of bases not matched to a gene: 5. CDR3 coding DNA: TGTGCCAGCAGTTACTCCCGGGACAGGGGTCATGAAGCTTTCTTT. Its protein is CASSYSRDRGHEAFF.